These 19 T cell receptor beta chains share one sample of origin, sequenced in a study of radiotherapy plus CTLA-4 blockade in lung cancer. TCRdb keeps only in-frame clones here, not all; method: immunoSEQ multiplex PCR. The table has about 45,000 clones, around 73% seen once. Material: peripheral blood, obtained from a patient treated with radiotherapy plus ipilimumab. Every receptor here comes from a human donor with non-small cell lung cancer who had a complete response to radiotherapy plus ipilimumab.

The chain combines TRBV5-8 with TRBJ1-5; 10 bases map to TRBD1. This CDR3 spans 16 amino acids. Per germline, CDR1 SGHTS and CDR2 YDEGEE. Trimming took 3 bases from V and 5 from J; bases not matched to a gene: 8. The CDR3 sequence: CASSYYRDRGHQPQHF. In DNA form, the CDR3 reads TGTGCCAGCAGCTACTACCGGGACAGGGGACATCAGCCCCAGCATTTT.

V usage is TRBV14 and J usage is TRBJ2-5, with D possibly TRBD1 on 6 matching bases. The V end lost 3 bases, the J end lost 7 bases, and 24 bases lay between the germline ends. There are 17 residues in the CDR3. Germline-derived CDR1 and CDR2 are SGHDN and FVKESK. The CDR3 region is CASSQHAFQGRRGTQYF. The CDR3 DNA follows: TGTGCCAGCAGCCAGCACGCCTTCCAGGGGCGCCGGGGGACCCAGTACTTC.

The chain recombines TRBV2 with TRBJ1-1; TRBD1 aligns across 11 bases. V lost 6 bases to trimming and J lost 5 bases; unmatched junction nucleotides: 5. Germline loops: CDR1 SNHLY, CDR2 FYNNEI. The CDR3 contains 14 residues. The CDR3 reads CASSGQGARTEAFF. CDR3 bases: TGTGCCAGCAGCGGACAGGGGGCGAGGACTGAAGCTTTCTTT.

This sequence joins TRBV9 and TRBJ2-5, with a tentative D call TRBD2 (5 bases). Trimming removed 4 bases at V and 3 bases at J, with 19 bases between. The length of the CDR3 is 16 residues. Germline-derived CDR1 and CDR2 are SGDLS and YYNGEE. This CDR3 reads CASSSHQDLIKETQYF. The CDR3, as DNA: TGTGCCAGCAGCTCCCACCAGGACTTGATAAAAGAGACCCAGTACTTC.

This sequence joins TRBV29-1 and TRBJ2-1, with 7 positions matching TRBD1. Germline assignment: CDR1 SQVTM and CDR2 ANQGSEA. The CDR3 extends over 14 amino acids. Unmatched junction bases numbered 8, after V lost 0 bases and J lost 9 bases. The CDR3 region is CSVEDMTGRSEQFF. The CDR3 region has the DNA TGCAGCGTTGAAGATATGACAGGGCGGAGTGAGCAGTTCTTC.

The genes are TRBV2 and TRBJ1-5, with D uncertain. Germline loops: CDR1 SNHLY, CDR2 FYNNEI. The CDR3 is made up of 14 amino acids. With 3 bases removed from V and 6 bases from J, the gap between germline ends came to 12 bases. CDR3 in amino acids: CASSDKSPVQPQHF. As DNA, the CDR3 is TGTGCCAGCAGTGATAAATCCCCCGTTCAGCCCCAGCATTTT. The complete variable domain, with remaining parts taken from reference TRBV2 and TRBJ1-5, reads EPEVTQTPSHQVTQMGQEVILRCVPISNHLYFYWYRQILGQKVEFLVSFYNNEISEKSEIFDDQFSVERPDGSNFTLKIRSTKLEDSAMYFCASSDKSPVQPQHFGDGTRLSIL.

The chain links TRBV10-1 to TRBJ2-1, with 7 bases fitting TRBD2. This CDR3 is built from 14 residues. V shed 4 bases, J shed 2 bases, and the junction held 2 bases outside the gene matches. Germline V lookup: CDR1 WNHNN, CDR2 SYGVQD (reference sequence). The CDR3 region has the DNA TGCGCCAGCAGTGGGGAGGGACCCTACAATGAGCAGTTCTTC. It translates to CASSGEGPYNEQFF.

Only one count was recorded for this clone. The chain joins TRBV5-4 to TRBJ2-7, with 7 bases identical to TRBD2. Trimming cost V 4 bases and J 5 bases; bases outside gene matches: 6. Germline CDR1 reads SGHNT; CDR2 reads YYREEE (reference sequence). The CDR3 runs to 13 residues. CDR3 region: CASSRDGTNEQYF. DNA for the CDR3: TGTGCCAGCAGCCGGGACGGGACTAACGAGCAGTACTTC.

The rearrangement joins TRBV2 to TRBJ1-1; a possible D gene is TRBD1 (5 bases). The V end lost 6 bases, the J end lost 0 bases, and 8 bases lay between the germline ends. CDR3 length: 13 amino acids. Germline V CDR1 and CDR2: SNHLY, FYNNEI. The chain's CDR3 is CASRGRLNTEAFF. The DNA for the CDR3 is TGTGCCAGCAGGGGGCGGTTGAACACTGAAGCTTTCTTT.

This rearrangement joins TRBV10-3 to TRBJ1-2; D may be TRBD1 (6 bases). The ends were cut back, 10 bases at V and 3 bases at J, with 15 bases in the middle. Germline CDR1 is ENHRY and CDR2 is SYGVKD. This CDR3 has 13 residues. This CDR3 reads CATEPDRDYGYTF. The CDR3 nucleotides read TGTGCCACCGAACCGGACAGAGACTATGGCTACACCTTC.

V is TRBV7-9 and J is TRBJ2-7, with TRBD2 matching over 11 bases. Losses at the gene ends were 3 bases for V and 4 bases for J; bases not matched to a gene: 8. The CDR3 is made up of 16 amino acids. Germline V gene lookup returns CDR1 SEHNR and CDR2 FQNEAQ (reference sequence). CDR3 in amino acids: CASSFSIAGGKYEQYF. The CDR3 DNA is TGTGCCAGCAGCTTCTCTATAGCGGGAGGGAAATACGAGCAGTACTTC. The full variable domain, completed using reference TRBV7-9 and TRBJ2-7, is DTGVSQNPRHKITKRGQNVTFRCDPISEHNRLYWYRQTLGQGPEFLTYFQNEAQLEKSRLLSDRFSAERPKGSFSTLEIQRTEQGDSAMYLCASSFSIAGGKYEQYFGPGTRLTVT.

The V gene is TRBV29-1, the J gene TRBJ1-1; D remains ambiguous. Trimming pared 7 bases from V and 0 bases from J, leaving 12 bases between. The CDR3 is 13 amino acids. CDR1 is SQVTM, CDR2 ANQGSEA, per germline. This CDR3 is CSASTQMNTEAFF. The CDR3 DNA sequence: TGCAGCGCGTCAACTCAAATGAACACTGAAGCTTTCTTT.

The chain links TRBV19 to TRBJ1-2; no firm D call. CDR1 and CDR2 (germline): LNHDA, SQIVND (reference sequence). Between the trimmed V and J ends, which lost 3 bases and 6 bases, there was a span of 14 bases. The CDR3 runs 14 residues. The CDR3 is CASSISHPEDGYTF. The DNA for the CDR3 is TGTGCCAGTAGTATCTCCCACCCTGAGGATGGCTACACCTTC.

J is TRBJ2-1 and V is TRBV14; 10 bases are a match to TRBD1. The V gene end was trimmed by 4 bases and the J gene end by 4 bases; junction bases not matched to a gene: 10. This CDR3 contains 17 residues. Germline CDR1 and CDR2: SGHDN and FVKESK. CDR3 in DNA: TGTGCCAGCAGCCGTAAACCGGGACAGGGGAATTACAATGAGCAGTTCTTC. Amino acid sequence: CASSRKPGQGNYNEQFF.

V is TRBV29-1 and J is TRBJ1-1; TRBD1 might be the D (5 bases). Per germline, CDR1 SQVTM and CDR2 ANQGSEA. The V and J ends lost 6 bases and 3 bases respectively, with 17 bases between them. The CDR3 contains 14 residues. CDR3: CSVRGVSGYTEAFF. The CDR3, as DNA: TGCAGCGTCCGGGGGGTGTCGGGGTACACTGAAGCTTTCTTT.

J is TRBJ1-5 and V is TRBV27; 9 bases are shared with TRBD1. The CDR3 runs to 15 residues. Germline loops: CDR1 MNHEY, CDR2 SMNVEV (reference sequence). V shed 1 base, J shed 5 bases, and the junction held 3 bases outside the gene matches. In DNA form, the CDR3 reads TGTGCCAGCAGTTTATGGCGGGACAGGGATCAGCCCCAGCATTTT. Translation gives CASSLWRDRDQPQHF.

The rearrangement uses TRBV19 and TRBJ2-2, with TRBD1 identical over 8 bases. Germline V gives CDR1 LNHDA, CDR2 SQIVND (reference sequence). After removal of 7 bases from V and 5 bases from J, the junction contained 6 bases not matched to a gene. The CDR3 contains 14 residues. The CDR3 here is CASKDRVVTGELFF. The DNA of the CDR3 is TGTGCCAGTAAGGACAGGGTAGTAACCGGGGAGCTGTTTTTT.

This clone appeared a single time. The V and J genes are TRBV7-2 and TRBJ1-6; 7 bases match TRBD1. The CDR3 has 15 amino acids. Losses at the gene ends were 0 bases for V and 8 bases for J; bases not matched to a gene: 4. The germline gives CDR1 SGHTA, CDR2 FQGNSA. CDR3 DNA: TGTGCCAGCAGCTTAGCTCGACAGGGATATTCACCCCTCCACTTT. Translating it yields CASSLARQGYSPLHF.

The chain joins TRBV5-6 to TRBJ1-1, with 8 bases that match TRBD1. Per germline, CDR1 SGHDT and CDR2 YYEEEE. The J segment lost 0 bases and the V segment lost 4 bases, leaving 2 bases of the junction unmatched. The CDR3 runs to 14 residues. CDR3 DNA: TGTGCCAGCAGCCGGGACAGGATGAACACTGAAGCTTTCTTT. This encodes CASSRDRMNTEAFF.